This is a list of T cell receptor beta chains from one sample in a study of regulatory T cells in long-lasting Graves disease. TCRdb re-called the multiplex PCR reads through MiXCR, storing one row per CDR3 protein. In the table there are some 440,000 distinct CDR3 sequences, roughly 20% of which are singletons. The starting material was peripheral blood mononuclear cells (PBMCs), obtained when the disease was refractory, from a patient treated with antithyroid drugs. These receptors originate from a female donor with Graves disease. Both conserved end residues are part of each CDR3. Fields, in order: D gene, J gene, V gene, clone size, CDR3 protein, CDR3 DNA. The D gene is left open where the match is weak. The listing skips clone size in some rows; elsewhere it reads once, few, many or a size class.

.	TRBJ2-7	TRBV27	many	CASSRPGTPDYEQYF	TGTGCCAGCAGTCGACCCGGGACGCCGGACTACGAGCAGTACTTC
.	TRBJ1-2	TRBV6-1	many	CASSPDGYLYGYTF	TGTGCCAGCAGCCCGGACGGTTACCTCTATGGCTACACCTTC
TRBD2	TRBJ2-2	TRBV6-5	many	CASSYPLGTTTGELFF	TGTGCCAGCAGTTACCCACTCGGGACTACCACCGGGGAGCTGTTTTTT
.	TRBJ2-6	TRBV19	.	CASSIAGFGANVLTF	TGTGCCAGTAGTATAGCTGGGTTTGGGGCCAACGTCCTGACTTTC
.	TRBJ1-5	TRBV27	.	CASSQSPPAQHF	TGTGCCAGCAGCCAGTCCCCCCCGGCCCAGCATTTT
.	TRBJ2-2	TRBV28	many	CASTLRGTNTGELFF	TGTGCCAGCACCTTACGGGGCACGAACACCGGGGAGCTGTTTTTT
.	TRBJ1-5	TRBV7-9	many	CASSQTGTGNQPQHF	TGTGCCAGCAGCCAGACAGGAACGGGCAATCAGCCCCAGCATTTT
TRBD2	TRBJ2-5	TRBV5-1	.	CASSLPSGREETQYF	TGCGCCAGCAGCCTTCCTAGCGGGAGAGAGGAGACCCAGTACTTC
TRBD1	TRBJ2-5	TRBV30	.	CAWDKPPDRGYF	TGTGCCTGGGATAAACCCCCCGACAGGGGCTACTTC
.	TRBJ1-1	TRBV7-9	.	CASSHERNTEAFF	TGTGCCAGCAGCCACGAGAGGAACACTGAAGCTTTCTTT
.	TRBJ1-5	TRBV6-1	.	CASSPGDITNQPQHF	TGTGCCAGCAGTCCCGGGGACATCACCAATCAGCCCCAGCATTTT
TRBD1	TRBJ1-1	TRBV18	.	CASSPGKGADTEAFF	TGTGCCAGCTCACCAGGAAAGGGGGCGGACACTGAAGCTTTCTTT
.	TRBJ2-6	TRBV12-3/TRBV12-4	few	CALGRSGNVLTF	TGTGCCTTAGGACGGAGTGGCAACGTCCTGACTTTC
.	TRBJ1-5	TRBV25-1	many	CASSQAGKDQPQHF	TGTGCCAGCAGCCAGGCAGGGAAAGATCAGCCCCAGCATTTT
.	TRBJ2-3	TRBV6-2/TRBV6-3	.	CASSYEGGGTDTQYF	TGTGCCAGCAGTTACGAGGGAGGTGGCACAGATACGCAGTATTTT
.	TRBJ2-7	TRBV15	.	CATSITRDRSYEQYF	TGTGCCACCAGCATCACCCGGGACCGTTCCTACGAGCAGTACTTC
.	TRBJ1-2	TRBV6-1	many	CASLDSSNYGYTF	TGTGCCAGCTTAGATTCGTCTAACTATGGCTACACCTTC
.	TRBJ1-3	TRBV12-3/TRBV12-4	many	CASLFLAGNTIYF	TGTGCCAGTCTTTTTCTAGCCGGAAACACCATATATTTT
TRBD2	TRBJ2-7	TRBV7-8	few	CASSPLAGEVYEQYF	TGTGCCAGCAGCCCTCTAGCGGGAGAGGTCTACGAGCAGTACTTC
TRBD2	TRBJ2-1	TRBV7-6	few	CASSSPIASGTDEQFF	TGTGCCAGCAGCTCCCCCATTGCTAGCGGGACGGATGAGCAGTTCTTC
.	TRBJ2-7	TRBV29-1	.	CSVEKGSLEQYF	TGCAGCGTTGAGAAGGGGTCCCTCGAGCAGTACTTC
TRBD2	TRBJ2-7	TRBV27	.	CTSSLSPWLAGGSGYEQYF	TGTACCAGCAGTTTATCCCCGTGGCTAGCGGGAGGCTCAGGGTACGAGCAGTACTTC
TRBD1	TRBJ1-1	TRBV27	many	CASSSKGALNTEAFF	TGTGCCAGCAGTTCGAAGGGGGCCCTGAACACTGAAGCTTTCTTT
.	TRBJ1-4	TRBV18	few	CASKPGTTNEKLFF	TGTGCCAGCAAACCCGGGACTACTAATGAAAAACTGTTTTTT
TRBD1	TRBJ2-7	TRBV20-1	few	CSARDRTGYEQYF	TGCAGTGCTAGAGATAGGACAGGCTACGAGCAGTACTTC
TRBD1	TRBJ1-4	TRBV29-1	.	CSAKQGADGWEKLFF	TGCAGCGCGAAACAGGGGGCAGATGGATGGGAAAAACTGTTTTTT
TRBD1	TRBJ2-2	TRBV4-2	many	CASSQTTRDRGELFF	TGTGCCAGCAGCCAAACCACTAGGGACAGGGGGGAGCTGTTTTTT